This passage covers 29 T cell receptor beta chains from one sample sequenced in a study of tissue T cells after allogeneic stem cell transplantation. The protocol was immunoSEQ multiplex PCR, while the TCRdb copy is restricted to in-frame clones and leaves out a portion. The repertoire holds approximately 50,000 clones, 73% seen once, with approximately 0.5% in the top ten. The sample comprised sorted cells pooled from one or two spleens. All receptors come from a pool of C57BL/6 mice in good health.

Concerning this clone itself: Gene names refer to mouse genes. With the read ending 1 residue before the CDR3 end, the germline J gene is used to fill in that end. This chain uses TRBV1 with TRBJ2-4; maybe TRBD2 (5 bases). Trimming pared 0 bases from V and 9 bases from J, leaving 10 bases between. Per germline, CDR1 NSQYPW and CDR2 LRSPGD (reference sequence). The CDR3 runs 13 residues. The CDR3: CTCSADEDFTLYF. Incomplete CDR3 DNA: TGCACCTGCAGTGCAGATGAGGACTTTACCTTGTAC.

The count of this clone is one. Mouse gene names apply. Sequencing ends 1 residue short of the CDR3 end; the germline J gene provides the rest. This sequence joins TRBV3 and TRBJ1-1, with 8 bases matching TRBD1. Germline V gene lookup returns CDR1 SNHLY and CDR2 FYNGKV (reference sequence). The CDR3 has 14 residues. J was trimmed by 4 bases and V by 5 bases; bases with no gene match: 6. CDR3 residues: CASSHQGAVTEVFF. Incomplete CDR3 DNA: TGTGCCAGCAGCCACCAGGGGGCGGTCACAGAAGTCTTC.

To note about this clone: Gene and germline names: mouse. The DNA ends 1 residue before the CDR3 does, and the rest of the CDR3 is filled in from the germline J gene. The chain is built from TRBV16 and TRBJ1-2, with unresolved D. Trimming pared 1 base from V and 4 bases from J, leaving 7 bases between. The CDR3 sequence is 13 residues long. CDR1 and CDR2 (germline): SGHSA, FRNQAP. CDR3 DNA (partial): TGTGCAAGCAGCTTAGGGGCGGGCTCCGACTACACC. Its protein is CASSLGAGSDYT. The whole CDR3 region reads CASSLGAGSDYTF.

With regard to this clone: The gene names here belong to mouse. The CDR3 end falls 1 residue outside the read, so it is completed with the germline J gene. The J gene is TRBJ2-5, the V gene TRBV5; TRBD2 might be the D (5 bases). V was clipped by 0 bases and J by 2 bases, with 6 bases between them. Germline V CDR1 and CDR2: LGHNA, YNLKQL (reference sequence). This CDR3 comprises 14 residues. The sequenced CDR3 bases are TGTGCCAGCAGCCAAGATACTGGCCAAGACACCCAGTAC. It encodes CASSQDTGQDTQY. The CDR3 in full is CASSQDTGQDTQYF.

As for this clone: All gene names here are mouse names. Read data end 1 residue before the CDR3 end; the end is taken from the germline J gene. This sequence joins TRBV2 and TRBJ2-7; TRBD2 agrees at 9 bases. The junction had 2 bases not matched to a gene; V was cut back by 4 bases and J by 4 bases. The CDR3 sequence is 13 residues long. CDR1 is LGHNA, CDR2 YSYQKL, per germline. CDR3 DNA, as far as it was read: TGTGCCAGCAGCCCCGGGACTGGGTATGAACAGTAC. Protein sequence: CASSPGTGYEQY. The entire CDR3 reads CASSPGTGYEQYF.

Note on this clone: The genes are named according to mouse. The read ends 1 residue early relative to the CDR3; the germline J gene fills the gap. V is TRBV13-1 and J is TRBJ1-4, with D possibly matching TRBD1 (6 bases). Germline values: CDR1 NSHNY, CDR2 SYGAGN. Trimming removed 5 bases from V and 4 bases from J, with 9 bases in between. This CDR3 contains 13 residues. The CDR3 is CASRGDNNERLFF. The CDR3 DNA, read in part, is TGTGCCAGCAGAGGGGACAACAACGAAAGATTATTT.

On this clone itself: Gene names are the mouse ones. The read terminates 1 residue before the CDR3 end, so the remaining end is supplied by the germline J gene. This chain uses TRBV15 with TRBJ2-7, with D perhaps given as TRBD1 or TRBD2 (6 bases each). Germline assignment: CDR1 SGHND and CDR2 FRSKSL. The CDR3 spans 13 residues. Trimming cost V 5 bases and J 7 bases, with 15 bases left between them. The CDR3 loop reads CASSPGGAGEQYF. The DNA read from the CDR3 is TGTGCCAGCAGTCCCGGGGGCGCGGGGGAACAGTAC.

With respect to this clone: Gene names and germline refer to mouse. The read stops 1 residue short of the end of the CDR3; the missing end is completed from the germline J gene. V gene TRBV12-2 combines with J gene TRBJ2-3; possible D gene TRBD1, 6 bases. Trimming left V 0 bases short and J 0 bases short, with 9 bases between. Looked up from germline, CDR1 is SGHLS and CDR2 is HYDKME. CDR3 length equals 15 residues. This CDR3 is CASSLGQSSAETLYF. The CDR3 bases that were read are TGTGCCAGCTCTCTCGGACAGTCTAGTGCAGAAACGCTGTAT.

As for this clone: Genes here carry mouse names. The missing CDR3 end, 1 residue past where the read stops, is filled in from the germline J gene. The chain couples TRBV3 to TRBJ1-4; D may be TRBD1 (6 bases). Germline V lookup: CDR1 SNHLY, CDR2 FYNGKV (reference sequence). The CDR3 covers 14 residues. V gave up 4 bases and J gave up 0 bases, with 6 bases separating them. The sequenced part of the CDR3 DNA is TGTGCCAGCAGCTCAGGGGTTTCCAACGAAAGATTATTT. This translates into CASSSGVSNERLF. The entire CDR3 protein reads CASSSGVSNERLFF.

Turning to this clone: Here the gene names and germline are mouse. The DNA read from the CDR3 is TGTGCCTGGAGACAGTCAAACACCGGGCAGCTCTAC. Encoded protein: CAWRQSNTGQLY. The whole CDR3 is CAWRQSNTGQLYF. V is TRBV31 and J is TRBJ2-2; no reliable D call. The read is 1 residue too short to cover the CDR3 end, so that end is filled in from the germline J gene. Germline CDR1 reads GKSSPN; CDR2 reads SITVG. The CDR3 sequence is 13 residues long. Trimming removed 3 bases from V and 0 bases from J, with 5 bases in between.

This clone was found a few times. Gene names are mouse gene names. With the read ending 1 residue before the CDR3 end, the germline J gene is used to fill in that end. The genes are TRBV2 and TRBJ1-4, with a weak D call TRBD1 (6 bases). The V gene's germline CDR1 is LGHNA and CDR2 YSYQKL. The CDR3 runs 14 residues. V was cut by 4 bases and J by 6 bases, with 12 bases left in between. Incomplete CDR3 DNA: TGTGCCAGCAGCCCCAGGGGAGCATACGAAAGATTATTT. It is translated as CASSPRGAYERLF. The full-length CDR3 reads as CASSPRGAYERLFF. The variable domain in full, with the rest retrieved from reference TRBV2 and TRBJ1-4, is DPKIIQKPKYLVAVTGSEKILICEQYLGHNAMYWYRQSAKKPLEFMFSYSYQKLMDNQTASSRFQPQSSKKNHLDLQITALKPDDSATYFCASSPRGAYERLFFGHGTKLSVL.

With respect to this clone: Gene names denote mouse genes. The read falls 1 residue short of the CDR3 end, and the missing part is taken from the germline J gene. V and J are TRBV13-2 and TRBJ1-2; D possibly corresponds to TRBD1 (5 bases). CDR1 NNHNN and CDR2 SYGAGS come from the germline V gene (reference sequence). The V end lost 6 bases, the J end lost 3 bases, and 12 bases lay between the germline ends. This CDR3 is 13 amino acids long. CDR3 region: CASAWGEDSDYTF. The covered CDR3 bases are TGTGCCAGCGCCTGGGGCGAGGACTCCGACTACACC.

This clone has a handful of counts. Each gene name is a mouse one. The read is 1 residue too short to cover the CDR3 end, so that end is filled in from the germline J gene. The V call is TRBV13-3, the J call TRBJ2-3; D is possibly TRBD1 (5 bases). Deletions cut 0 bases from V and 6 bases from J, with 8 bases between. In germline, CDR1 is NNHDY, CDR2 SYVADS. The CDR3 has 13 residues. The CDR3 bases that were read are TGTGCCAGCAGTGATGCGACAGACGAAACGCTGTAT. Amino acids: CASSDATDETLY. The whole CDR3 protein is CASSDATDETLYF.

A word on this clone: Germline and genes here are mouse. The observed sequence ends 1 residue before the CDR3 terminus, with the missing tail filled in from the germline J gene. The V call is TRBV31, the J call TRBJ1-4, with D possibly being TRBD1 (6 bases). Germline V lookup: CDR1 GKSSPN, CDR2 SITVG. The V end was cut by 4 bases, the J end by 3 bases, with 12 bases between. CDR3 size: 14 residues. The CDR3 reads CAWKGGRANERLFF. CDR3 DNA, as far as it was read: TGTGCCTGGAAAGGGGGGAGGGCCAACGAAAGATTATTT.

This clone was seen just once. Gene names denote mouse genes. The read stops 1 residue short of the end of the CDR3; the missing end is completed from the germline J gene. The chain carries TRBV19 and TRBJ2-4; no clear D. Germline V gene lookup returns CDR1 FNHDT and CDR2 SITEND (reference sequence). The CDR3 extends over 14 amino acids. Trimming stripped 0 bases from V and 5 bases from J, with 10 bases between. CDR3 amino acids: CASSIGRQLNTLYF. CDR3 DNA, as far as it was read: TGTGCCAGCAGTATAGGGCGGCAATTAAACACCTTGTAC. Complete variable domain (other parts from reference TRBV19 and TRBJ2-4): GGIITQTPKFLIGQEGQKLTLKCQQNFNHDTMYWYRQDSGKGLRLIYYSITENDLQKGDLSEGYDASREKKSSFSLTVTSAQKNEMAVFLCASSIGRQLNTLYFGAGTRLSVL.

Comment on this clone: Gene names and germline refer to mouse. Read data end 1 residue before the CDR3 end; the end is taken from the germline J gene. V is TRBV13-3 and J is TRBJ1-4; TRBD1 is a possible D gene (6 bases). Germline CDR1 reads NNHDY; CDR2 reads SYVADS. CDR3 length: 15 residues. Trimming stripped 5 bases from V and 0 bases from J, with 11 bases between. The CDR3 region is CASSAGQISNERLFF. The sequenced part of the CDR3 DNA is TGTGCCAGCAGCGCGGGACAAATTTCCAACGAAAGATTATTT. The complete variable domain, with remaining parts taken from reference TRBV13-3 and TRBJ1-4, reads EAAVTQSPRSKVAVTGGKVTLSCHQTNNHDYMYWYRQDTGHGLRLIHYSYVADSTEKGDIPDGYKASRPSQENFSLILELASLSQTAVYFCASSAGQISNERLFFGHGTKLSVL.

Remarks on this clone: The genes are named according to mouse. The CDR3 extends 1 residue past the end of the read, so its final part is completed from the germline J gene. The chain carries TRBV13-3 and TRBJ2-2, with 10 bases identical to TRBD1. CDR3 size: 15 residues. J gave up 2 bases and V 3 bases, and 1 base lay outside the gene matches. The V gene's germline CDR1 is NNHDY and CDR2 SYVADS. CDR3 sequence reads: CASSGQGANTGQLYF. The CDR3 bases that were read are TGTGCCAGCAGTGGACAGGGGGCGAACACCGGGCAGCTCTAC.

A note on this clone: Genes and germline come from the mouse. The read ends 1 residue shy of where the CDR3 ends; the end is completed using the germline J gene. The chain recombines TRBV13-3 with TRBJ2-5, with 9 bases that match TRBD2. CDR1 is NNHDY, CDR2 SYVADS, per germline. V shed 3 bases, J shed 0 bases, and the junction held 2 bases outside the gene matches. The CDR3 covers 15 residues. CDR3 bases read: TGTGCCAGCAGTGGGGACTGGGTTAACCAAGACACCCAGTAC. Translated: CASSGDWVNQDTQY. The entire CDR3 reads CASSGDWVNQDTQYF.

This clone was recorded a few times. Germline and genes here are mouse. The read falls 1 residue short of the CDR3 end, and the missing part is taken from the germline J gene. The chain employs TRBV2 and TRBJ1-2, with D possibly being TRBD1 (5 bases). V was trimmed by 0 bases and J by 3 bases, leaving 8 bases between them. CDR1 is LGHNA and CDR2 is YSYQKL in the germline V gene. The length of the CDR3 is 14 residues. CDR3 residues: CASSQDGGDSDYTF. The part of the CDR3 DNA that was read is TGTGCCAGCAGCCAAGATGGGGGGGACTCCGACTACACC.

Comment on this clone: Genes here carry mouse names. The read gets to within 1 residue of the CDR3 end, and the germline J gene fills in the rest. The rearrangement links TRBV5 to TRBJ2-7; 9 bases map to TRBD2. Germline V gene lookup returns CDR1 LGHNA and CDR2 YNLKQL (reference sequence). This CDR3 has 15 residues. With V trimmed by 0 bases and J by 6 bases, 6 bases remained unmatched. The CDR3 here is CASSQEATGGSEQYF. Partial CDR3 DNA: TGTGCCAGCAGCCAAGAGGCGACTGGGGGAAGTGAACAGTAC.

As for this clone: The genes and germline here are from mouse. The CDR3 end lies 1 residue beyond the end of the read and is filled in from the germline J gene. V usage is TRBV13-3 and J usage is TRBJ2-5; 8 nucleotides agree with TRBD2. Losses at the gene ends were 5 bases for V and 6 bases for J; bases not matched to a gene: 8. Germline V lookup: CDR1 NNHDY, CDR2 SYVADS. The CDR3 contains 14 residues. The sequenced part of the CDR3 DNA is TGTGCCAGCAGGGAGGGACTGGCCGCGGACACCCAGTAC. This gives the protein CASREGLAADTQY. The full CDR3 reads CASREGLAADTQYF.

As concerns this clone: Gene names follow the mouse nomenclature. The missing CDR3 end, 1 residue past where the read stops, is filled in from the germline J gene. The chain has TRBV13-2 and TRBJ2-3, with 11 nucleotides matching TRBD2. Unmatched junction bases numbered 2, after V lost 2 bases and J lost 0 bases. Germline CDR1 reads NNHNN; CDR2 reads SYGAGS (reference sequence). The CDR3 runs 16 residues. The CDR3 sequence is CASGETGGGSAETLYF. The DNA read from the CDR3 is TGTGCCAGCGGTGAGACTGGGGGGGGTAGTGCAGAAACGCTGTAT.

This clone was counted between two and nine times. Any gene name here is a mouse gene name. The DNA ends 1 residue before the CDR3 does, and the rest of the CDR3 is filled in from the germline J gene. The chain joins TRBV14 to TRBJ2-7; 8 bases match TRBD1. Per germline, CDR1 SGHDT and CDR2 FRDEAV. The CDR3 contains 13 residues. The V segment lost 5 bases and the J segment 7 bases; nucleotides outside the gene matches: 8. CDR3 sequence reads: CASSRRTGWEQYF. The DNA read from the CDR3 is TGTGCCAGCAGCCGTCGGACAGGGTGGGAACAGTAC.

A note on this clone: Gene names and germline match the mouse. The read comes to an end 1 residue before the CDR3 does, leaving the germline J gene to fill in the end. The chain carries TRBV5 and TRBJ2-7; 9 nucleotides align to TRBD2. Per germline, CDR1 LGHNA and CDR2 YNLKQL (reference sequence). The V segment lost 0 bases and the J segment 3 bases; nucleotides outside the gene matches: 3. The CDR3 is 15 residues long. The covered CDR3 bases are TGTGCCAGCAGCCAAGATACTGGGGGGCACTATGAACAGTAC. Translated, it gives CASSQDTGGHYEQY. The entire CDR3 is CASSQDTGGHYEQYF.

Regarding this clone: All gene names here are mouse names. The part of the CDR3 DNA that was read is TGTGCCAGCAGCCAAGAAGCTGGGGGGGCTTATGAACAGTAC. It translates to CASSQEAGGAYEQY. The CDR3, in full, reads CASSQEAGGAYEQYF. This chain uses TRBV2 with TRBJ2-7, with TRBD2 matching over 10 bases. The sequenced fragment ends 1 residue before the CDR3 boundary, so the rest is inferred from the germline J gene. Germline CDR1 and CDR2: LGHNA and YSYQKL. With 0 bases clipped from V and 4 bases from J, the junction kept 3 bases outside the gene matches. This CDR3 is 15 amino acids long.

A remark on this clone: Gene names follow the mouse nomenclature. The read terminates 1 residue before the CDR3 end, so the remaining end is supplied by the germline J gene. The V gene is TRBV5, the J gene TRBJ1-1; 7 bases are shared with TRBD1. CDR1 and CDR2 (germline): LGHNA, YNLKQL (reference sequence). The ends lost 4 bases at V and 4 bases at J; junction bases unmatched: 3. The CDR3 is made up of 13 amino acids. The CDR3 is CASSRSGGTEVFF. Incomplete CDR3 DNA: TGTGCCAGCAGCCGATCAGGGGGCACAGAAGTCTTC.

As for this clone: Here the gene names and germline are mouse. The read falls 1 residue short of the CDR3 end, and the missing part is taken from the germline J gene. The V and J genes are TRBV5 and TRBJ2-1; 7 bases fit TRBD2. Germline V gene data show CDR1 as LGHNA and CDR2 as YNLKQL (reference sequence). The CDR3 totals 17 residues. V dropped 5 bases and J dropped 0; count of bases not matched to a gene: 10. Partial CDR3 DNA: TGTGCCAGCAGCTTCGTTTCTGGGGGATATAACTATGCTGAGCAGTTC. Its translation is CASSFVSGGYNYAEQF. The complete CDR3 reads CASSFVSGGYNYAEQFF.

As concerns this clone: The germline and genes are mouse ones. The CDR3 end is not reached by the read, which stops 1 residue before it; the germline J gene fills it in. The chain couples TRBV17 to TRBJ1-1; D may be TRBD1 (5 bases). The CDR3 is 15 amino acids. CDR1 is MNHDT, CDR2 YYDKIL, per germline. V was clipped by 1 base and J by 0 bases, with 9 bases between them. Incomplete CDR3 DNA: TGTGCTAGCAGTAGAGGAGGGGCTGCAAACACAGAAGTCTTC. It specifies CASSRGGAANTEVF. The full CDR3 protein is CASSRGGAANTEVFF.

Note on this clone: Genes and germline are mouse. The DNA ends 1 residue before the CDR3 does, and the rest of the CDR3 is filled in from the germline J gene. This sequence joins TRBV29 and TRBJ1-4; 10 bases are shared with TRBD1. CDR1 and CDR2 from the germline V gene are MSHET and SYDVDS. The V segment lost 7 bases and the J segment 4 bases; nucleotides outside the gene matches: 6. CDR3 size: 15 residues. The CDR3 loop reads CASIPGQGFNERLFF. The CDR3 DNA, read in part, is TGTGCTAGCATCCCGGGACAGGGGTTCAACGAAAGATTATTT.